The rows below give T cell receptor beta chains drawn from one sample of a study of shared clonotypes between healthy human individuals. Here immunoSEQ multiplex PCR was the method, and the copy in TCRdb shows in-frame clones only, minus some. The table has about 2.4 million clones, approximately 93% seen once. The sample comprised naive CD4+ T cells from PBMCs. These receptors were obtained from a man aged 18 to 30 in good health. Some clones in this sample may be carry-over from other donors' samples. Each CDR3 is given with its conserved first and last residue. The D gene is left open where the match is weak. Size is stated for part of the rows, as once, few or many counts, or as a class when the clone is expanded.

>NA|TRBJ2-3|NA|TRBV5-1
CASSLKAEGTDTQYF
TGCGCCAGCAGCTTGAAGGCGGAGGGCACAGATACGCAGTATTTT
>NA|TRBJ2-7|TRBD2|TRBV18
CASSSLLTSGGYEQYF
TGTGCCAGCTCATCCCTATTGACTAGCGGGGGCTACGAGCAGTACTTC
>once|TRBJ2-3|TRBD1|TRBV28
CNLDRDTTDTQYF
TGTAATCTGGACAGGGACACCACAGATACGCAGTATTTT
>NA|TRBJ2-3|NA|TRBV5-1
CASSFTSSYTDTQYF
TGCGCCAGCAGCTTTACCAGCAGTTACACAGATACGCAGTATTTT
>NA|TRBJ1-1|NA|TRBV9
CASSVRQGRHTEAFF
TGTGCCAGCAGCGTTCGGCAGGGCCGACACACTGAAGCTTTCTTT
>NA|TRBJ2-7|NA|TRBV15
CATSSDPISQRQYF
TGTGCCACCAGCAGTGACCCGATAAGCCAGAGGCAGTACTTC
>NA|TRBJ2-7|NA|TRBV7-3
CASSSINSGGSEQYF
TGTGCCAGCAGCTCCATTAACTCTGGGGGATCCGAGCAGTACTTC
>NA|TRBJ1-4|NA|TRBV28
CASFEGWGPLNEKLFF
TGTGCCAGCTTTGAAGGGTGGGGACCGCTTAATGAAAAACTGTTTTTT
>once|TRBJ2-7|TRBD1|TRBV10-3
CAISVRTGVGDEQYF
TGTGCCATCAGTGTCAGGACAGGGGTAGGGGACGAGCAGTACTTC
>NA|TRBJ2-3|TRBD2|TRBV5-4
CASSLPSGRPADTQYF
TGTGCCAGCAGCCTCCCTAGCGGGAGGCCCGCAGATACGCAGTATTTT
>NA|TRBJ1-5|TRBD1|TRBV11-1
CASSSGQGGPQHF
TGTGCCAGCAGCTCAGGACAGGGCGGGCCCCAGCATTTT
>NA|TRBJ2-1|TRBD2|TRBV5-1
CASSARTSGSHNEQFF
TGCGCCAGCAGCGCCCGGACTAGCGGGAGCCACAATGAGCAGTTCTTC
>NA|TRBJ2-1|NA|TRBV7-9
CASALVTPSYNEQFF
TGTGCCAGCGCTTTAGTGACTCCCTCCTACAATGAGCAGTTCTTC
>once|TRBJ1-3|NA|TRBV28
CASQLGENTIYF
TGTGCCAGCCAATTGGGAGAAAACACCATATATTTT
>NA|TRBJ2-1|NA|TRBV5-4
CASRPPSGDNEQFF
TGTGCCAGCAGGCCCCCGTCGGGGGACAATGAGCAGTTCTTC
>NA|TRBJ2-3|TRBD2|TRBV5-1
CASKNGRAVDTQYF
TGCGCCAGCAAAAACGGGAGGGCCGTAGATACGCAGTATTTT
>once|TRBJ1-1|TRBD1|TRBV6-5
CASWGQGGTEAFF
TGTGCCAGCTGGGGACAGGGAGGTACTGAAGCTTTCTTT
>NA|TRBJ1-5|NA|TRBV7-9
CASSFSGDNQPQHF
TGTGCCAGCAGCTTTTCAGGGGACAATCAGCCCCAGCATTTT
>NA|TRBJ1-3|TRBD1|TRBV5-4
CASSGTEFSGNTIYF
TGTGCCAGCAGCGGGACAGAGTTCTCTGGAAACACCATATATTTT
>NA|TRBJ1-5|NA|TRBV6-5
CASSYSSRGSWPQHF
TGTGCCAGCAGTTACTCTAGTCGGGGAAGTTGGCCCCAGCATTTT
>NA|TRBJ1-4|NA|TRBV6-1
CASEREKLFF
TGTGCCAGCGAAAGGGAAAAACTGTTTTTT
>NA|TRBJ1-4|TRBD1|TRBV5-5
CASSRTGNNEKLFF
TGTGCCAGCAGCCGGACAGGGAATAATGAAAAACTGTTTTTT
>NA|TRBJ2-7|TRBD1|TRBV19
CASSIAGTEIYEQYF
TGTGCCAGTAGTATAGCTGGGACAGAGATCTACGAGCAGTACTTC
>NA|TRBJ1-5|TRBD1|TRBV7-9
CASSLDLGQGWAQPQHF
TGTGCCAGCAGCCTCGACCTCGGACAGGGGTGGGCTCAGCCCCAGCATTTT
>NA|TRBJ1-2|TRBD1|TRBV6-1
CASSDIRTGADYGYTF
TGTGCCAGCAGTGATATACGGACAGGGGCCGACTATGGCTACACCTTC
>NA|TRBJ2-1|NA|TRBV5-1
CASSSTVGSYNEQFF
TGCGCCAGCAGCTCGACAGTTGGCTCCTACAATGAGCAGTTCTTC
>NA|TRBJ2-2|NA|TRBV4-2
CASSPRGGDTGELFF
TGTGCCAGCAGCCCGAGGGGGGGAGATACCGGGGAGCTGTTTTTT
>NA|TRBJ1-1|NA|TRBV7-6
CASSAGGFSNTEAFF
TGTGCCAGCAGCGCCGGCGGGTTCTCGAACACTGAAGCTTTCTTT
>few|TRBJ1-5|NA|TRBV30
CAWSVGGNNQPQHF
TGTGCCTGGAGTGTAGGGGGGAACAATCAGCCCCAGCATTTT
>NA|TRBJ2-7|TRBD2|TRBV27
CASRTLKRGLATISSYEQYF
TGTGCCAGCAGGACACTCAAGAGGGGACTAGCGACAATAAGCAGCTACGAGCAGTACTTC
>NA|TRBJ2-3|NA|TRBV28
CASSLAGRRADTQYF
TGTGCCAGCAGTCTAGCAGGGAGGCGGGCAGATACGCAGTATTTT
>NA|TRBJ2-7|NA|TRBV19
CASSTQRASSYEQYF
TGTGCCAGTAGTACCCAGCGGGCGAGCTCCTACGAGCAGTACTTC
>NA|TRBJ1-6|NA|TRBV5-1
CASSYVETSYNSPLHF
TGCGCCAGCAGCTATGTAGAGACAAGCTATAATTCACCCCTCCACTTT
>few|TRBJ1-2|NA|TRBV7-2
CASSLANYGYTF
TGTGCCAGCAGCTTAGCTAACTATGGCTACACCTTC
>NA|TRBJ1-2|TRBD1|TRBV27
CASSFFPRSGTGGNYGYTF
TGTGCCAGCAGTTTTTTCCCCCGATCCGGGACAGGGGGCAACTATGGCTACACCTTC
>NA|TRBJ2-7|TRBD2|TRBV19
CASRRLAGGGSYEQYF
TGTGCCAGTAGGAGGCTAGCGGGAGGAGGTTCCTACGAGCAGTACTTC
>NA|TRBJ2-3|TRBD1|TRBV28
CASSPDRGPADTQYF
TGTGCCAGCAGCCCAGACAGGGGGCCCGCAGATACGCAGTATTTT
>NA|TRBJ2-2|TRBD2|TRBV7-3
CASSLAGLNTGELFF
TGTGCCAGCAGCTTGGCGGGACTAAACACCGGGGAGCTGTTTTTT
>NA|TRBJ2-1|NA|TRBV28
CASSFPGGVNEQFF
TGTGCCAGCAGTTTCCCAGGAGGGGTCAATGAGCAGTTCTTC
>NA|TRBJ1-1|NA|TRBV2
CASSEGGSSTEAFF
TGTGCCAGCAGTGAAGGGGGCTCAAGCACTGAAGCTTTCTTT
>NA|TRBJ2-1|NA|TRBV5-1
CASSLVVGNEQFF
TGCGCCAGCAGCTTGGTAGTTGGTAATGAGCAGTTCTTC
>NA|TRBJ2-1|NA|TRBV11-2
CASSLEAGYSYNEQFF
TGTGCCAGCAGCTTAGAAGCAGGGTACTCCTACAATGAGCAGTTCTTC
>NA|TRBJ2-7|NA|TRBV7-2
CASSSSQGHEQYF
TGTGCCAGCAGCTCGAGCCAGGGCCACGAGCAGTACTTC
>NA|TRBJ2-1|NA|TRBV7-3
CASSLLGVSYNEQFF
TGTGCCAGCAGCTTACTTGGGGTGTCCTACAATGAGCAGTTCTTC
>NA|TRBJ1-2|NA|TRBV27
CASRGPQYLKYNYGYTF
TGTGCCAGCAGAGGGCCCCAGTACTTAAAGTATAACTATGGCTACACCTTC
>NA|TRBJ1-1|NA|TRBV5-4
CASSLAGKNTEAFF
TGTGCCAGCAGCTTGGCCGGGAAGAACACTGAAGCTTTCTTT
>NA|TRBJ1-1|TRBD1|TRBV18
CASSPPRTGGTEAFF
TGTGCCAGCTCACCACCTCGTACAGGGGGTACTGAAGCTTTCTTT
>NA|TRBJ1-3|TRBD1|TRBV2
CASSADRENTIYF
TGTGCCAGCAGTGCGGACAGGGAAAACACCATATATTTT
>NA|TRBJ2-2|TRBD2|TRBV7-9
CASSRTSGNTGELFF
TGTGCCAGCAGCAGGACTAGCGGAAACACCGGGGAGCTGTTTTTT
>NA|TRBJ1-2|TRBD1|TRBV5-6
CASRHRGTYGYTF
TGTGCCAGCAGGCACAGGGGGACCTATGGCTACACCTTC
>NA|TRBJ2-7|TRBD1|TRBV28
CASSPEGGVSEQYF
TGTGCCAGCAGTCCCGAAGGGGGCGTATCCGAGCAGTACTTC
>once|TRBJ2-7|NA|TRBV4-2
CASSPPRGAGSSYEQYF
TGTGCCAGCAGCCCGCCAAGGGGGGCAGGGAGCTCCTACGAGCAGTACTTC
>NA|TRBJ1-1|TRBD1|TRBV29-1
CSVWDRGRYTEAFF
TGCAGCGTATGGGACAGGGGAAGGTACACTGAAGCTTTCTTT
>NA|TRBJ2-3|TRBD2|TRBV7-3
CASSLNSGRTDTQYF
TGTGCCAGCAGCTTAAATAGCGGGAGAACAGATACGCAGTATTTT